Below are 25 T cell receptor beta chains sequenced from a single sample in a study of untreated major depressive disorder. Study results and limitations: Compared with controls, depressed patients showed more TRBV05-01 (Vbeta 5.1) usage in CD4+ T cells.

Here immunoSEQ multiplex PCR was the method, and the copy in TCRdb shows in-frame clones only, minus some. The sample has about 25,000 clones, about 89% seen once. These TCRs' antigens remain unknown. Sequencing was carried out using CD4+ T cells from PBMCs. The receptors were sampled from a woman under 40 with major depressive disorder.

The CDR3 bases are TGTGCCAGCAGCGTAGACAGGGGCTATGGCTACACCTTC. Protein sequence: CASSVDRGYGYTF. This sequence joins TRBV9 and TRBJ1-2; 7 nucleotides agree with TRBD1. CDR3 size: 13 residues. The ends lost 0 bases at V and 4 bases at J; junction bases unmatched: 0. Germline V gene data show CDR1 as SGDLS and CDR2 as YYNGEE.

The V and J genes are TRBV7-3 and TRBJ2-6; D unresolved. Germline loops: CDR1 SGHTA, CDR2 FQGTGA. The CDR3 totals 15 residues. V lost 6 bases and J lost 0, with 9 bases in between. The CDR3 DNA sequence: TGTGCCAGCAGTCGTCGAAACTCTGGGGCCAACGTCCTGACTTTC. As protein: CASSRRNSGANVLTF. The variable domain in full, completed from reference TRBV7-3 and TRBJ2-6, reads GAGVSQTPSNKVTEKGKYVELRCDPISGHTALYWYRQSLGQGPEFLIYFQGTGAADDSGLPNDRFFAVRPEGSVSTLKIQRTERGDSAVYLCASSRRNSGANVLTFGAGSRLTVL.

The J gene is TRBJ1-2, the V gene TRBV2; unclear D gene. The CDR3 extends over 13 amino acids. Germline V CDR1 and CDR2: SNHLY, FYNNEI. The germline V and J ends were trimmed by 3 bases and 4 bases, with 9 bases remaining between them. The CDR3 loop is CASSERAFYGYTF. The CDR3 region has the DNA TGTGCCAGCAGTGAGCGGGCGTTCTATGGCTACACCTTC.

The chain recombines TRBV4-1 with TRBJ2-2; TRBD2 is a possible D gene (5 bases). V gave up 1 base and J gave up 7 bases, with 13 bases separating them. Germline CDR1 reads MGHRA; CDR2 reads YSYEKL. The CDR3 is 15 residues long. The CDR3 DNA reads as TGCGCCAGCAGCCAAGCGACTACCTTTATCGGGGAGCTGTTTTTT. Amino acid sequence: CASSQATTFIGELFF.

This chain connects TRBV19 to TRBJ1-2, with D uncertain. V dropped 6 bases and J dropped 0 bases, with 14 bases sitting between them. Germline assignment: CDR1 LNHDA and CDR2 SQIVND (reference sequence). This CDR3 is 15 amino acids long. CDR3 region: CASSLSMDANYGYTF. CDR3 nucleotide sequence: TGTGCCAGTAGCCTCTCCATGGATGCTAACTATGGCTACACCTTC.

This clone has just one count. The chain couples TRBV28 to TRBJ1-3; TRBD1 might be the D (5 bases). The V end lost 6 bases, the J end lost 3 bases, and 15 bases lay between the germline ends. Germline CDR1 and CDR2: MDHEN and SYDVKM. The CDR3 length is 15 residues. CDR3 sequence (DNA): TGTGCCAGCAGGCGGGATCGACAGCTTGGAAACACCATATATTTT. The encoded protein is CASRRDRQLGNTIYF.

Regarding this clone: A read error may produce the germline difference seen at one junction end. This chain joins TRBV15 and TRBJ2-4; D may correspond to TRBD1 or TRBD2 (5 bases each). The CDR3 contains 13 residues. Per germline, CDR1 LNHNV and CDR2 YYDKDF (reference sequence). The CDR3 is CATSRDLVGGWDF. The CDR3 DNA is TGTGCCACCAGCAGAGATCTGGTTGGGGGATGGGACTTC.

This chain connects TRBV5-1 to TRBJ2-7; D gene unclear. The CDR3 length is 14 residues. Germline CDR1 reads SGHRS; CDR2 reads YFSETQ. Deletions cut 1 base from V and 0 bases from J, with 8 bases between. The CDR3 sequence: CASSLRPISYEQYF. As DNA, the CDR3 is TGCGCCAGCAGCTTGCGCCCCATCTCCTACGAGCAGTACTTC.

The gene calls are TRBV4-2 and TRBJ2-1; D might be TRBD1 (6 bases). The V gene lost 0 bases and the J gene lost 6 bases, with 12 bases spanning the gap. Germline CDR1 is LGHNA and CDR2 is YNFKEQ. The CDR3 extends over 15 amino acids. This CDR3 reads CASSQDLGHGNEQFF. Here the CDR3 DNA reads TGTGCCAGCAGCCAAGATTTGGGACATGGCAATGAGCAGTTCTTC.

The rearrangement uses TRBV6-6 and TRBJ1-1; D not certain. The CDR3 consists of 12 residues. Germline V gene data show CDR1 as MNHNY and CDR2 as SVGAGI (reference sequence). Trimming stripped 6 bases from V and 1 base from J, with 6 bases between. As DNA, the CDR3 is TGTGCCAGCAGCTCTACGAACACTGAAGCTTTCTTT. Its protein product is CASSSTNTEAFF.

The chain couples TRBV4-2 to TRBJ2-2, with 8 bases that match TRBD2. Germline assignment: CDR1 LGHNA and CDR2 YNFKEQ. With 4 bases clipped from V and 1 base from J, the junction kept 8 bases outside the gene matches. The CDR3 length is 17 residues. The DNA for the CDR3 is TGTGCCAGCAGCCGGGGGGGTAGCGGGATGAACACCGGGGAGCTGTTTTTT. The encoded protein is CASSRGGSGMNTGELFF.

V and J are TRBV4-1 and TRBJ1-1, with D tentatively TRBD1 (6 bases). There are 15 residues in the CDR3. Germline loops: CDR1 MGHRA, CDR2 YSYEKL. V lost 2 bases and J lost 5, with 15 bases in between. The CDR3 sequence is CASSQNRRGQTEAFF. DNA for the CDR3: TGCGCCAGCAGCCAAAATCGGCGGGGGCAAACTGAAGCTTTCTTT.

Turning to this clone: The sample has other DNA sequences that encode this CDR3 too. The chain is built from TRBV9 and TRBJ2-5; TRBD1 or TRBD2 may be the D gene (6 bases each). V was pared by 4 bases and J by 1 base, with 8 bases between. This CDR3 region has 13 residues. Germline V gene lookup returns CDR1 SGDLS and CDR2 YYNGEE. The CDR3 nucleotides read TGTGCCAGCAGCCCGGGGGCCCAAGAGACCCAGTACTTC. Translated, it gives CASSPGAQETQYF.

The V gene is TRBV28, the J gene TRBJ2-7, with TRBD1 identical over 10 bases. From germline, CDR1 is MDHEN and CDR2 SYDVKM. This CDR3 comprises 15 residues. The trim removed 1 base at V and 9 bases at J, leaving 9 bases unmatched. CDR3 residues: CASSLLRGQGTRQYF. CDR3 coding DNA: TGTGCCAGCAGTTTATTGAGGGGACAGGGGACCAGGCAGTACTTC.

Written as DNA, the CDR3 is TGTGCCAGCACCTTAAGCGGGGAGCTGTTTTTT. As protein: CASTLSGELFF. The rearrangement joins TRBV6-6 to TRBJ2-2; D gene ambiguous. Between the trimmed V and J ends, which lost 7 bases and 7 bases, there was a span of 7 bases. Germline V lookup: CDR1 MNHNY, CDR2 SVGAGI (reference sequence). There are 11 residues in the CDR3.

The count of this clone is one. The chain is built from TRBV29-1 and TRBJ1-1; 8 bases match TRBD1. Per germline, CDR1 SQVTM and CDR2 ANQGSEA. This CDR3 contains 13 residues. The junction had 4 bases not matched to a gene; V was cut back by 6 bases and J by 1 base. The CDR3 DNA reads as TGCAGCGTGGACAGGGATTCGAACACTGAAGCTTTCTTT. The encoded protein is CSVDRDSNTEAFF.

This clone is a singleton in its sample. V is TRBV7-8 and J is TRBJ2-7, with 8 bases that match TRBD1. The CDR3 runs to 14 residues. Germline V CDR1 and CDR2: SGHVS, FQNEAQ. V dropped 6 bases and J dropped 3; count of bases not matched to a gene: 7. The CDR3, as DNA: TGTGCCAGCAGAAATGGACAGGGAAGCTACGAGCAGTACTTC. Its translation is CASRNGQGSYEQYF.

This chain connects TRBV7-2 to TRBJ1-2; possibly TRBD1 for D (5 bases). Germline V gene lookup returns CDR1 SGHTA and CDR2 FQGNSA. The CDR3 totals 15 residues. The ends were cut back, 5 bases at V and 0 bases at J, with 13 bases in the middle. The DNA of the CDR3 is TGTGCCAGCAGCGTTTCAAGGGGATCTAACTATGGCTACACCTTC. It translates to CASSVSRGSNYGYTF.

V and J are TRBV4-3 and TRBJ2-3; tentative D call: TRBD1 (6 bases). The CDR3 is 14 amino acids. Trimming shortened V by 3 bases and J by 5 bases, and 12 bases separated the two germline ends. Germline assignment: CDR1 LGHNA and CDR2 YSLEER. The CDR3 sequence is CASSHRQAGDTQYF. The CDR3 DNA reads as TGCGCCAGCAGCCATAGACAGGCCGGAGATACGCAGTATTTT.

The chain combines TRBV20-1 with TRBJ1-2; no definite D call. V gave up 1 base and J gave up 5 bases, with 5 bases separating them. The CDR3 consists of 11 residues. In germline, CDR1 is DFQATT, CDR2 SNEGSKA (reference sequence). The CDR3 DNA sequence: TGCAGTGCTAGAGTTGGATATGGCTACACCTTC. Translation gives CSARVGYGYTF.

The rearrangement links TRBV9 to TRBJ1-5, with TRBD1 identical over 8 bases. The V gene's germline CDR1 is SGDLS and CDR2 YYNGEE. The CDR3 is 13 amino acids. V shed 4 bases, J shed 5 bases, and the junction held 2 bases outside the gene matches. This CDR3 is CASSSTGDQPQHF. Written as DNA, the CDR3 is TGTGCCAGCAGCTCGACAGGGGATCAGCCCCAGCATTTT.

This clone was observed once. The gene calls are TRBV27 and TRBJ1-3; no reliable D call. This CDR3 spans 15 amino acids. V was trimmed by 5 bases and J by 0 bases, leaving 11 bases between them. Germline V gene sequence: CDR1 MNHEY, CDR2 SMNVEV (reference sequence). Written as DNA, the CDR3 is TGTGCCAGCAGTGCGAGAGGAAGCTCTGGAAACACCATATATTTT. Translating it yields CASSARGSSGNTIYF.

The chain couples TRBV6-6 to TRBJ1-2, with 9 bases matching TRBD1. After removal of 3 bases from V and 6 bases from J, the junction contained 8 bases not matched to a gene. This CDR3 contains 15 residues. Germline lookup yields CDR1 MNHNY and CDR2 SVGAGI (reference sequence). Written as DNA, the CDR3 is TGTGCCAGCAGTTATAGCCCGGGACAGGGAAATGGCTACACCTTC. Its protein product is CASSYSPGQGNGYTF.

CDR3 region: CASSLQLDSGAFF. The CDR3 region has the DNA TGTGCCAGCAGCTTACAACTGGACAGCGGGGCTTTCTTT. The gene calls are TRBV11-1 and TRBJ1-1; possibly TRBD1 for D (6 bases). V was cut by 2 bases and J by 11 bases, with 15 bases left in between. Germline V lookup: CDR1 SGHAT, CDR2 FQDESV (reference sequence). The CDR3 sequence is 13 residues long.

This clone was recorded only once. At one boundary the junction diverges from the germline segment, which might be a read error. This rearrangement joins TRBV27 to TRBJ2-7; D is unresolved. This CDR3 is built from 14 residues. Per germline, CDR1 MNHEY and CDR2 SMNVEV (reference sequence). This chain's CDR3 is CASRLSANSYEQYF. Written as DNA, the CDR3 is TGTGCCAGCAGATTATCCGCGAACTCCTACGAGCAGTACTTC.